This T cell receptor (beta chain) was identified during a study of T cells after yellow fever vaccination. One entry per CDR3 protein results from TCRdb running MiXCR on the 5' RACE reads. The sample yields a few hundred thousand distinct CDR3 sequences, around 12% seen once. Note on this clonotype: Its antigen remains unidentified.

Whole-study findings and limits: The secondary response showed a weaker magnitude and a faster peak, day 5 versus 15.

The receptor comes from a man younger than 35 who received the YFV17D yellow fever vaccine. The starting material was CD4+ T cells sorted from PBMCs, obtained 15 days after the yellow fever booster vaccination.

The CDR3 is CASSQVLAGAYTDTQYF. In DNA form, the CDR3 reads TGTGCCAGCAGCCAAGTACTAGCGGGGGCGTACACAGATACGCAGTATTTT. The chain links TRBV3-1 to TRBJ2-3; 11 positions match TRBD2. V lost 1 base to trimming and J lost 2 bases; unmatched junction nucleotides: 5. The CDR3 length is 17 residues. Per germline, CDR1 LGHDT and CDR2 YNNKEL (reference sequence).